These 30 T cell receptor beta chains were sequenced from one sample in a study of blood T cells in healthy people across ages. It was with a sample-barcoded 5' primer and a J-beta primer mix that a second PCR of about 6 to 12 cycles was run. Via MiXCR, TCRdb re-called the 5' RACE reads, giving one row per CDR3 protein. The table records almost 1 million distinct CDR3 sequences, about 51% of them present only once. The source material was blood. Receptors originate from a woman between 55 and 75 years old in good health.

This clonotype was seen more than once but under ten times. The gene calls are TRBV20-1 and TRBJ2-7; D is unclear. This CDR3 region has 12 residues. The germline V gene encodes CDR1 DFQATT and CDR2 SNEGSKA (reference sequence). CDR3 in amino acids: CSATQAYYEQYF. The CDR3 nucleotides read TGCAGCGCGACCCAGGCGTACTACGAGCAGTACTTC.

This clonotype was seen only a few times. The genes are TRBV29-1 and TRBJ2-1, with 7 nucleotides matching TRBD2. V shed 4 bases and J 1 base; nucleotides not matched to a gene: 7. Germline-derived CDR1 and CDR2 are SQVTM and ANQGSEA. The CDR3 covers 15 residues. In DNA, the CDR3 is TGCAGCGTTGGCGGAACTAGCGAATCCTACAATGAGCAGTTCTTC. As protein: CSVGGTSESYNEQFF.

This clonotype came up once. CDR3 nucleotides: TGTGCCAGCAGCCCCGTGGACAGGGTCGAGAAAGGCTACACCTTC. It is translated as CASSPVDRVEKGYTF. The chain links TRBV11-2 to TRBJ1-2, with 8 bases lining up with TRBD1. The CDR3 runs 15 residues. Germline CDR1 is SGHAT and CDR2 is FQNNGV. J gave up 8 bases and V 5 bases, and 13 bases lay outside the gene matches.

The V call is TRBV18, the J call TRBJ1-4; D is unclear. Germline V gene data show CDR1 as KGHSH and CDR2 as LQKENI. V dropped 2 bases and J dropped 5 bases, with 9 bases sitting between them. This CDR3 contains 14 residues. The CDR3 protein is CASSPGSRNEKLFF. CDR3 nucleotide sequence: TGTGCCAGCTCACCAGGCAGCCGCAATGAAAAACTGTTTTTT.

The gene calls are TRBV28 and TRBJ2-7; 13 bases fit TRBD2. The CDR3 sequence is 16 residues long. The germline V gene encodes CDR1 MDHEN and CDR2 SYDVKM. The V segment lost 3 bases and the J segment 4 bases; nucleotides outside the gene matches: 6. CDR3 bases: TGTGCCAGCAGTTTCCAACTAGCGGGAGGGAAGTACGAGCAGTACTTC. As protein: CASSFQLAGGKYEQYF.

The chain recombines TRBV6-1 with TRBJ2-7, with unresolved D. The CDR3 totals 13 residues. CDR1 MNHNS and CDR2 SASEGT come from the germline V gene. Trimming pared 2 bases from V and 6 bases from J, leaving 11 bases between. The DNA of the CDR3 is TGTGCCAGCAGTGAATCCGCGAGGAGCGAGCAGTACTTC. Translated, it gives CASSESARSEQYF.

The genes are TRBV5-1 and TRBJ2-1; 11 bases fit TRBD2. The V and J ends lost 0 bases and 8 bases, in that order; junction bases with no gene match: 4. Looked up from germline, CDR1 is SGHRS and CDR2 is YFSETQ. The CDR3 sequence is 15 residues long. In nucleotides, the CDR3 is TGCGCCAGCAGCTTGGTTAGCGGGAGGGCCGATGAGCAGTTCTTC. This translates into CASSLVSGRADEQFF.

Regarding this clonotype: The germline gene is not matched at one end of the junction; a read error may be the cause. The chain uses TRBV28 and TRBJ2-7; 9 bases map to TRBD2. The CDR3 covers 14 residues. Germline assignment: CDR1 MDHEN and CDR2 SYDVKM. The CDR3 sequence: CASSYSGSGYGQYF. CDR3 bases: TGTGCCAGCAGCTATAGCGGGAGTGGGTACGGGCAGTACTTC. Supplemented by reference TRBV28 and TRBJ2-7, the full variable domain reads DVKVTQSSRYLVKRTGEKVFLECVQDMDHENMFWYRQDPGLGLRLIYFSYDVKMKEKGDIPEGYSVSREKKERFSLILESASTNQTSMYLCASSYSGSGYGQYFGPGTRLTVT.

This chain uses TRBV5-4 with TRBJ1-4, with D unclear. CDR3 length: 14 residues. Germline CDR1 SGHNT, CDR2 YYREEE (reference sequence). The ends were cut back, 4 bases at V and 8 bases at J, with 15 bases in the middle. The CDR3 here is CASSHQGYNEKLFF. The DNA for the CDR3 is TGTGCCAGCAGCCATCAAGGGTATAACGAAAAACTGTTTTTT.

This clonotype has more than one count but fewer than ten. The chain is built from TRBV5-5 and TRBJ1-2, with 9 bases identical to TRBD1. The CDR3 consists of 16 residues. The V segment lost 0 bases and the J segment 3 bases; nucleotides outside the gene matches: 6. Germline V lookup: CDR1 SGHKS, CDR2 YYEKEE (reference sequence). CDR3: CASSLEGQGFDYGYTF. DNA for the CDR3: TGTGCCAGCAGCTTGGAGGGACAGGGATTTGACTATGGCTACACCTTC.

This clonotype was counted at least ten times. This chain connects TRBV6-2 or TRBV6-3 to TRBJ2-7; D not certain. Trimming took 5 bases from V and 3 from J, leaving 11 bases between them. This CDR3 region has 13 residues. Germline CDR1 and CDR2: MNHEY and SVGEGT. The CDR3 DNA follows: TGTGCCAGCAGTGACGGACCGAACTACGAGCAGTACTTC. Translating gives CASSDGPNYEQYF.

This chain uses TRBV28 with TRBJ2-5, with 7 bases that match TRBD1. Germline trimming cut 2 bases from V and 11 bases from J; bases unmatched to any gene: 5. This CDR3 spans 12 amino acids. Germline lookup yields CDR1 MDHEN and CDR2 SYDVKM. The CDR3, as DNA: TGTGCCAGCAGTTTAAGGGGGCCTCAGCAGTACTTC. It translates to CASSLRGPQQYF.

This clonotype has more than one count but fewer than ten. This chain uses TRBV6-6 with TRBJ2-5; 8 bases align to TRBD1. The CDR3 length is 15 residues. Germline V lookup: CDR1 MNHNY, CDR2 SVGAGI (reference sequence). The V gene end was trimmed by 2 bases and the J gene end by 1 base; junction bases not matched to a gene: 3. The CDR3 DNA is TGTGCCAGCAGTTACCGCGGACAGGGCCAAGAGACCCAGTACTTC. This codes for CASSYRGQGQETQYF.

V is TRBV4-1 and J is TRBJ2-1, with 8 bases identical to TRBD2. The V gene end was trimmed by 1 base and the J gene end by 1 base; junction bases not matched to a gene: 9. The CDR3 length is 18 residues. CDR1 is MGHRA, CDR2 YSYEKL, per germline. The CDR3 reads CASSQGGRSGSSYNEQFF. The CDR3 DNA follows: TGCGCCAGCAGCCAAGGTGGGAGAAGCGGGAGTTCCTACAATGAGCAGTTCTTC.

This clonotype was seen a few times. The CDR3 region is CSVEETPAEQYF. The DNA of the CDR3 is TGCAGCGTTGAAGAAACCCCAGCCGAGCAGTACTTC. The chain is built from TRBV29-1 and TRBJ2-7; D gene uncertain. The CDR3 runs 12 residues. Germline V gene data show CDR1 as SQVTM and CDR2 as ANQGSEA. Trimming pared 0 bases from V and 6 bases from J, leaving 9 bases between.

The V gene is TRBV5-1, the J gene TRBJ2-1, with 16 bases lining up with TRBD2. The germline V gene encodes CDR1 SGHRS and CDR2 YFSETQ. This CDR3 comprises 18 residues. With 3 bases clipped from V and 9 bases from J, the junction kept 12 bases outside the gene matches. This CDR3 reads CASSSIGTSGRAQGEQFF. The CDR3 nucleotides are TGCGCCAGCAGCTCGATCGGGACTAGCGGGAGGGCCCAGGGTGAGCAGTTCTTC.

This clonotype was recorded many times. This chain links TRBV29-1 with TRBJ2-7; no definite D call. V was cut by 5 bases and J by 4 bases, with 12 bases left in between. Germline V gene lookup returns CDR1 SQVTM and CDR2 ANQGSEA. This CDR3 spans 12 amino acids. The CDR3 DNA follows: TGCAGCGTTTCCCCCTCTCAGTACGAGCAGTACTTC. It is translated as CSVSPSQYEQYF.

The chain employs TRBV28 and TRBJ2-1, with D possibly being TRBD1 (5 bases). Between the trimmed V and J ends, which lost 5 bases and 7 bases, there was a span of 15 bases. The length of the CDR3 is 14 residues. From germline, CDR1 is MDHEN and CDR2 SYDVKM. In DNA form, the CDR3 reads TGTGCCAGCAGTCCCCACCCAGGGAAAAATGAGCAGTTCTTC. Protein sequence: CASSPHPGKNEQFF.

The chain combines TRBV3-1 with TRBJ2-1; D not resolved. Between the trimmed V and J ends, which lost 0 bases and 5 bases, there was a span of 17 bases. This CDR3 comprises 17 residues. Germline CDR1 and CDR2: LGHDT and YNNKEL (reference sequence). The DNA for the CDR3 is TGTGCCAGCAGCCAAGATTTTGGTAGTCTAAAGAACAATGAGCAGTTCTTC. Translation: CASSQDFGSLKNNEQFF.

CDR3 region: CASNPSAGLAVNEQFF. CDR3 coding DNA: TGTGCCAGCAATCCCTCAGCGGGACTAGCGGTCAATGAGCAGTTCTTC. The chain employs TRBV6-5 and TRBJ2-1; 11 nucleotides agree with TRBD2. The V and J ends lost 7 bases and 6 bases, in that order; junction bases with no gene match: 11. This CDR3 is 16 amino acids long. CDR1 is MNHEY and CDR2 is SVGAGI in the germline V gene.

The chain links TRBV28 to TRBJ2-1; a weak D match, TRBD1 (6 bases). CDR1 is MDHEN and CDR2 is SYDVKM in the germline V gene. The germline V and J ends were trimmed by 7 bases and 4 bases, with 11 bases remaining between them. The CDR3 totals 13 residues. The CDR3 region has the DNA TGTGCCAGCACAGGGGCTTCTTACAATGAGCAGTTCTTC. This codes for CASTGASYNEQFF.

V usage is TRBV6-6 and J usage is TRBJ2-4; D possibly corresponds to TRBD1 (6 bases). The DNA end is more similar to TRBJ2-7, so the J call may be wrong. This CDR3 is 14 amino acids long. From germline, CDR1 is MNHNY and CDR2 SVGAGI (reference sequence). CDR3 region: CASSQPTGNYEQYF. CDR3 in DNA: TGTGCCAGCAGTCAACCCACAGGGAACTACGAGCAGTACTTC.

This clonotype was detected a few times. The chain is built from TRBV4-1 and TRBJ2-5; TRBD2 is a possible D gene (5 bases). From germline, CDR1 is MGHRA and CDR2 YSYEKL. Trimming cost V 1 base and J 5 bases, with 14 bases left between them. The CDR3 runs to 15 residues. As DNA, the CDR3 is TGCGCCAGCAGCCAAGTACTAGTGGCGGGCGAGACCCAGTACTTC. Its translation is CASSQVLVAGETQYF.

The chain links TRBV7-2 to TRBJ2-7, with 8 bases aligning to TRBD1. The ends lost 2 bases at V and 7 bases at J; junction bases unmatched: 10. This CDR3 is 15 amino acids long. CDR1 and CDR2 (germline): SGHTA, FQGNSA. CDR3 DNA sequence: TGTGCCAGCAGCTTATTCGGACAGGGCGGGCGTGAGCAGTACTTC. Its translation: CASSLFGQGGREQYF.

The rearrangement joins TRBV18 to TRBJ2-3; 10 nucleotides match TRBD1. Germline V lookup: CDR1 KGHSH, CDR2 LQKENI. The CDR3 contains 13 residues. The J segment lost 9 bases and the V segment lost 3 bases, leaving 3 bases of the junction unmatched. The CDR3 region has the DNA TGTGCCAGCTCACCTGAGGGACAGGGGACGCAGTATTTT. Protein product: CASSPEGQGTQYF.

V usage is TRBV4-3 and J usage is TRBJ2-3, with a weak D call TRBD2 (7 bases). V lost 2 bases and J 0 bases, leaving 18 bases between the germline ends. The CDR3 is made up of 18 amino acids. Germline V gene lookup returns CDR1 LGHNA and CDR2 YSLEER. The CDR3 DNA follows: TGCGCCAGCAGCCAATGGCGGGCGGGGGCAACTAGCACAGATACGCAGTATTTT. Protein product: CASSQWRAGATSTDTQYF.

CDR3: CASSQAPRGDKTQYF. The CDR3 DNA is TGCGCCAGCAGCCAAGCCCCGAGAGGGGACAAGACCCAGTACTTC. The rearrangement links TRBV4-1 to TRBJ2-5; TRBD1 is a possible D gene (6 bases). The germline V gene encodes CDR1 MGHRA and CDR2 YSYEKL. The CDR3 extends over 15 amino acids. V lost 1 base, J lost 6 bases, and 15 bases lay in between.

The V and J genes are TRBV20-1 and TRBJ2-1; 8 positions agree with TRBD1. Germline CDR1 and CDR2: DFQATT and SNEGSKA (reference sequence). The CDR3 runs 15 residues. The DNA for the CDR3 is TGCAGCGCTTCCTTTCTGGGACAGGAATACAATGAGCAGTTCTTC. Amino acid sequence: CSASFLGQEYNEQFF.

This clonotype is a singleton in its sample. V is TRBV24-1 and J is TRBJ2-2, with D uncertain. Germline CDR1 is KGHDR and CDR2 is SFDVKD. The CDR3 spans 14 residues. V shed 3 bases and J shed 3 bases, with 7 bases lying between them. The CDR3 sequence: CATSDAGDTGELFF. In DNA form, the CDR3 reads TGTGCCACCAGTGATGCAGGTGACACCGGGGAGCTGTTTTTT.

V gene TRBV4-3 combines with J gene TRBJ2-3; D remains ambiguous. Germline values: CDR1 LGHNA, CDR2 YSLEER. CDR3 length: 16 amino acids. Trimming cost V 0 bases and J 2 bases, with 12 bases left between them. CDR3 sequence: CASSQDRYLATDTQYF. In DNA, the CDR3 is TGCGCCAGCAGCCAAGATCGGTACTTAGCCACAGATACGCAGTATTTT.